The present entry profiles one T cell receptor (beta chain) with its context. Its antigen is currently unknown. The CDR3 covers 15 residues. With V trimmed by 0 bases and J by 4 bases, 4 bases remained unmatched. CDR1 and CDR2 (germline): SGDLS, YYNGEE. Genomic DNA served as template for TCR beta VDJ and CDR3 profiling. TCRdb re-called the reads with MiXCR, one entry per CDR3 protein. The repertoire has around 33,000 distinct CDR3 sequences, 65% to 80% of them found once; the top ten carry approximately 22%. The data stem from a study of CD8+CD57+ T cells in acquired aplastic anemia. Study in general: Mean DNA quantity obtained from sorted CD4+ and CD8+ cells was 3 to 4 ug. Study-level results: Shared by patients and controls, around 27 CD8+ CDR3s were abundant in patients.

This receptor was identified in a human donor in good health, serving as a control. Sequenced input: sorted CD4+, CD8+, or CD8+CD57+ T cells (not recorded which) from PBMCs. The rearrangement links TRBV9 to TRBJ2-5, with TRBD2 matching 9 bases. CDR3 sequence: CASSVAAGGLETQYF. CDR3 sequence (DNA): TGTGCCAGCAGCGTAGCGGCGGGGGGGCTAGAGACCCAGTACTTC. The full variable domain, rest sourced from reference TRBV9 and TRBJ2-5, is DSGVTQTPKHLITATGQRVTLRCSPRSGDLSVYWYQQSLDQGLQFLIQYYNGEERAKGNILERFSAQQFPDLHSELNLSSLELGDSALYFCASSVAAGGLETQYFGPGTRLLVL.